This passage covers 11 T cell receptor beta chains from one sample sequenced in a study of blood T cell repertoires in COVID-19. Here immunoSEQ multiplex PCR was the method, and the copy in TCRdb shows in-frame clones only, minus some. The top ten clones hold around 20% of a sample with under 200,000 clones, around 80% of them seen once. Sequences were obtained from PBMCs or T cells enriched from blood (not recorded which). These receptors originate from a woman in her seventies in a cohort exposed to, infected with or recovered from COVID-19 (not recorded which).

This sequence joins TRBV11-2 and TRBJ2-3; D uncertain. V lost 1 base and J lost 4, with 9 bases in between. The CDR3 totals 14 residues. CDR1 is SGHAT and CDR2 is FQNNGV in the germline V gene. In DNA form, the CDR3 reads TGTGCCAGCAGCTTAGGGCCAGGCGCAGATACGCAGTATTTT. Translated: CASSLGPGADTQYF.

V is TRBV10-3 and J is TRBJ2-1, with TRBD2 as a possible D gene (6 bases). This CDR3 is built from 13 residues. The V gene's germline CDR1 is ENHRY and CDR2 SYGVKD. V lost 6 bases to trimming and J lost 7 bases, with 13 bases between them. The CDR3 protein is CAIRGVGSNEQFF. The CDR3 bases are TGTGCCATCAGAGGAGTCGGGAGTAATGAGCAGTTCTTC.

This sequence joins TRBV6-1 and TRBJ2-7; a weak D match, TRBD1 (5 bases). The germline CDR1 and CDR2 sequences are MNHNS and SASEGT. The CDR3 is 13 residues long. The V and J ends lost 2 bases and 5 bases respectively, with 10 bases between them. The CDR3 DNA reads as TGTGCCAGCAGTGAACCAGGGTCCCACGAGCAGTACTTC. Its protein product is CASSEPGSHEQYF.

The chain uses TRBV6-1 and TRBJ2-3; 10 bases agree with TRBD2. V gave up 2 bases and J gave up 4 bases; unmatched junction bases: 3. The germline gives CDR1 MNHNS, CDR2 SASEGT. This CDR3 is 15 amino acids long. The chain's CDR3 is CASSELAGVADTQYF. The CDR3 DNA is TGTGCCAGCAGTGAACTAGCGGGAGTAGCAGATACGCAGTATTTT.

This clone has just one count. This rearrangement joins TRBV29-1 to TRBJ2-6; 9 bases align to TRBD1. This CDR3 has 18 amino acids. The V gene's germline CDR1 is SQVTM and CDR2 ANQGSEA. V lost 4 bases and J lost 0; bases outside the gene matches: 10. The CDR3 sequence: CSVVGVGTGPSGANVLTF. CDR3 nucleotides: TGCAGCGTTGTGGGGGTGGGGACAGGGCCCTCTGGGGCCAACGTCCTGACTTTC.

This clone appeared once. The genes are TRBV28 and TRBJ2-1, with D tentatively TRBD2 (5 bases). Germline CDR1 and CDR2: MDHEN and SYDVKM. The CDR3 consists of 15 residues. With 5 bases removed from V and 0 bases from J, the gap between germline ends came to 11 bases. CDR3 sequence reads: CASSLSGSSYNEQFF. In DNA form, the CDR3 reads TGTGCCAGCAGTCTCTCGGGAAGCTCCTACAATGAGCAGTTCTTC.

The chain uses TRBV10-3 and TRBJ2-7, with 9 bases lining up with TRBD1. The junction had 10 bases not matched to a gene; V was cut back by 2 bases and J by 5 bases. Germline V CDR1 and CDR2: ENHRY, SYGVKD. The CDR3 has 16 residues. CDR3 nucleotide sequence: TGTGCCATCAGTGAGGGGGGGTTGGGACAGGGAGACGAGCAGTACTTC. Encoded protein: CAISEGGLGQGDEQYF.

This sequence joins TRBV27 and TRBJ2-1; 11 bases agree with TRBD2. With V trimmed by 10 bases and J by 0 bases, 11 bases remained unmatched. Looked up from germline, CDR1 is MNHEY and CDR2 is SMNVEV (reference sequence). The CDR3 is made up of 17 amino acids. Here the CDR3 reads CATKFFTSGSSYNEQFF. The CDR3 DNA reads TGTGCCACCAAATTCTTTACTAGCGGGAGCTCCTACAATGAGCAGTTCTTC.

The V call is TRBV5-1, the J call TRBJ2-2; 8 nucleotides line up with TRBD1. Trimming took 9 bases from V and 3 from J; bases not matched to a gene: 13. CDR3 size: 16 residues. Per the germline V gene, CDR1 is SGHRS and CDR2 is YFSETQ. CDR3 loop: CATGGRADSDTGELFF. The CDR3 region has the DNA TGCGCCACAGGGGGCAGAGCAGACTCCGACACCGGGGAGCTGTTTTTT.

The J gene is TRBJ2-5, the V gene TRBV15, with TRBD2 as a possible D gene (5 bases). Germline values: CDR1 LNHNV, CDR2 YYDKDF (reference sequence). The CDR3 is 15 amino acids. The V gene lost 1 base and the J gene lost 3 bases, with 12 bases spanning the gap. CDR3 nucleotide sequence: TGTGCCACCAGCAGAGGTCCGCGGGTGGAAGAGACCCAGTACTTC. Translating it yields CATSRGPRVEETQYF.

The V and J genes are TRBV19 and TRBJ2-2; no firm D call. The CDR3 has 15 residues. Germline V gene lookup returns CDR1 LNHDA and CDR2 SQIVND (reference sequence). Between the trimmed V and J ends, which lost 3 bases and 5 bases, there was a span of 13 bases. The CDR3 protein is CASSIGPTWTGELFF. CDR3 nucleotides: TGTGCCAGTAGTATTGGGCCAACGTGGACCGGGGAGCTGTTTTTT.